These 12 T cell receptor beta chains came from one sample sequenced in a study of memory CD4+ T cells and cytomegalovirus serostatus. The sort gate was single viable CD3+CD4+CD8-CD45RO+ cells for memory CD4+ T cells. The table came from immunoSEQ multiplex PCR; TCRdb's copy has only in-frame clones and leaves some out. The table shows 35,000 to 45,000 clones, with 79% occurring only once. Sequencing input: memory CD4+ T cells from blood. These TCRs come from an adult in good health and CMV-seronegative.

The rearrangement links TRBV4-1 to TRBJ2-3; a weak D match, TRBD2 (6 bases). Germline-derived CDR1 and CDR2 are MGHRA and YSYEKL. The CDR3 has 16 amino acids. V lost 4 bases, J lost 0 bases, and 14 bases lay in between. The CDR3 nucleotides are TGCGCCAGCAGCCGTTTCTATGGACTAAGCACAGATACGCAGTATTTT. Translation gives CASSRFYGLSTDTQYF.

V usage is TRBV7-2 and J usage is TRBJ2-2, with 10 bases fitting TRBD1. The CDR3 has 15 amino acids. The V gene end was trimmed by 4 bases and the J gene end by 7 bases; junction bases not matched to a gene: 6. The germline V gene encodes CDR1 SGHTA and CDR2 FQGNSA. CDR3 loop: CASSYRQGAGGELFF. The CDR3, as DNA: TGTGCCAGCAGCTACAGACAGGGGGCCGGCGGGGAGCTGTTTTTT. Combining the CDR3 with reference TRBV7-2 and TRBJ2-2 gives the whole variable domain GAGVSQSPSNKVTEKGKDVELRCDPISGHTALYWYRQSLGQGLEFLIYFQGNSAPDKSGLPSDRFSAERTGGSVSTLTIQRTQQEDSAVYLCASSYRQGAGGELFFGEGSRLTVL.

CDR3 amino acids: CASSLEGRPPGEQYF. CDR3 in DNA: TGTGCCAGCAGCTTAGAGGGGAGACCCCCGGGGGAGCAGTACTTC. V is TRBV11-1 and J is TRBJ2-7; D is possibly TRBD1 or TRBD2 (5 bases each). Germline values: CDR1 SGHAT, CDR2 FQDESV (reference sequence). Trimming pared 1 base from V and 7 bases from J, leaving 17 bases between. The length of the CDR3 is 15 residues.

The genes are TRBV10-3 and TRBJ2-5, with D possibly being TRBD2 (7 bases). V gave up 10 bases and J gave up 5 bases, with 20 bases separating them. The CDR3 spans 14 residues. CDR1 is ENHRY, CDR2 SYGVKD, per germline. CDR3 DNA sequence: TGTGCCACTACAGGGAGCGGGGACGGCGAGACCCAGTACTTC. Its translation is CATTGSGDGETQYF.

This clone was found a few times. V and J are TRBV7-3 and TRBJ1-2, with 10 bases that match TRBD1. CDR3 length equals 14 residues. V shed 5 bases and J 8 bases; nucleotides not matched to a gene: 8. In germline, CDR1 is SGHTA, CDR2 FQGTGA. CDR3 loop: CASSHGQGEGGYTF. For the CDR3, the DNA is TGTGCCAGCAGCCATGGACAGGGGGAAGGAGGCTACACCTTC. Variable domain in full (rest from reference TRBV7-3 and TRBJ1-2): GAGVSQTPSNKVTEKGKYVELRCDPISGHTALYWYRQSLGQGPEFLIYFQGTGAADDSGLPNDRFFAVRPEGSVSTLKIQRTERGDSAVYLCASSHGQGEGGYTFGSGTRLTVV.

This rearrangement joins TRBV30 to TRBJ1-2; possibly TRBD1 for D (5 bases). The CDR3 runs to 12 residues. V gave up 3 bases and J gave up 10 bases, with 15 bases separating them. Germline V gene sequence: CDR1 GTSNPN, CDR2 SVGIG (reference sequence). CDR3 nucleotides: TGTGCCTGGAGCTCATCCGGGGGGTACTACACCTTC. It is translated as CAWSSSGGYYTF.

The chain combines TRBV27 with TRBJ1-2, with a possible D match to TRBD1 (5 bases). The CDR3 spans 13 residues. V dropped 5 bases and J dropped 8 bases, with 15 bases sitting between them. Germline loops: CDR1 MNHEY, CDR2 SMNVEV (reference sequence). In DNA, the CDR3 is TGTGCCAGCAGTCTAGGCGGGGCCCTGGGCTACACCTTC. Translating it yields CASSLGGALGYTF.

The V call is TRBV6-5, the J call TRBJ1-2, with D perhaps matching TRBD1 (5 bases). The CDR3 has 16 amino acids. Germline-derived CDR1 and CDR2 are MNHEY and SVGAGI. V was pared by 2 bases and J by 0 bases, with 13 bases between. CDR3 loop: CASSYSTGTSNYGYTF. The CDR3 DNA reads TGTGCCAGCAGTTACAGCACAGGAACCTCTAACTATGGCTACACCTTC.

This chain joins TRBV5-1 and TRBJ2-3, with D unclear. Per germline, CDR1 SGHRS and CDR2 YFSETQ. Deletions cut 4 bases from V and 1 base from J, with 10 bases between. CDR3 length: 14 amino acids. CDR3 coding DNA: TGCGCCAGCAGCGGGAAGCTGGGCACAGATACGCAGTATTTT. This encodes CASSGKLGTDTQYF. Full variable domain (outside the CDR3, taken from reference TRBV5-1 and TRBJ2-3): KAGVTQTPRYLIKTRGQQVTLSCSPISGHRSVSWYQQTPGQGLQFLFEYFSETQRNKGNFPGRFSGRQFSNSRSEMNVSTLELGDSALYLCASSGKLGTDTQYFGPGTRLTVL.

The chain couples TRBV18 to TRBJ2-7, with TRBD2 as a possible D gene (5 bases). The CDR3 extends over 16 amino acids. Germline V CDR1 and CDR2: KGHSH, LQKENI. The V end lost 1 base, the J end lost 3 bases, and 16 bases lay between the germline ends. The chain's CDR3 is CASSPRAASPYYEQYF. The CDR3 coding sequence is TGTGCCAGCTCACCACGAGCGGCCTCCCCCTACTACGAGCAGTACTTC. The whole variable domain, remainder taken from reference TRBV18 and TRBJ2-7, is NAGVMQNPRHLVRRRGQEARLRCSPMKGHSHVYWYRQLPEEGLKFMVYLQKENIIDESGMPKERFSAEFPKEGPSILRIQQVVRGDSAAYFCASSPRAASPYYEQYFGPGTRLTVT.

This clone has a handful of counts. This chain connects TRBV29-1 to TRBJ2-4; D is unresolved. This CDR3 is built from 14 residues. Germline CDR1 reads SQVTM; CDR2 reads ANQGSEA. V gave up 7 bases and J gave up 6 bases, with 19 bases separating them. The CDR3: CSAQTPTWGNIQYF. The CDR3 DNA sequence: TGCAGCGCACAGACCCCGACCTGGGGAAACATTCAGTACTTC.

The chain's CDR3 is CASSYGTGNTEAFF. As DNA, the CDR3 is TGTGCCAGCAGTTATGGTACAGGGAACACTGAAGCTTTCTTT. V gene TRBV6-6 combines with J gene TRBJ1-1; D perhaps matches TRBD1 (5 bases). This CDR3 region has 14 residues. Trimming removed 3 bases from V and 1 base from J, with 9 bases in between. Germline V gene data show CDR1 as MNHNY and CDR2 as SVGAGI (reference sequence).